The 21 T cell receptor beta chains below were found in one sample sequenced in a study of T cells in Graves' hyperthyroidism and ophthalmopathy. From RNA transcripts, TCR beta CDR3 regions were amplified. Initially, a first-round RT-PCR of the TCR CDR3 employed the HTBI primer set. TCRdb passed the multiplex PCR reads through MiXCR, listing each CDR3 protein once. This table holds about 400,000 distinct CDR3 sequences, about an eighth found once. Sequencing used blood. Receptors were obtained from a man aged 50 or older with Graves' ophthalmopathy.

A few counts support this clonotype. The chain couples TRBV5-1 to TRBJ2-1, with TRBD1 matching 7 bases. Germline V lookup: CDR1 SGHRS, CDR2 YFSETQ. V was clipped by 2 bases and J by 7 bases; unmatched bases: 6. The CDR3 is 14 amino acids. The CDR3 DNA sequence: TGCGCCAGCAGCTTCGAGACAGGGTTAAATGAGCAGTTCTTC. Protein sequence: CASSFETGLNEQFF.

The sample holds a few counts of this clonotype. V gene TRBV11-2 combines with J gene TRBJ2-7; 8 nucleotides line up with TRBD2. J was trimmed by 6 bases and V by 3 bases; bases with no gene match: 7. Germline loops: CDR1 SGHAT, CDR2 FQNNGV. This CDR3 contains 14 residues. The CDR3 DNA follows: TGTGCCAGCAGCTTTAGCGGGACCCTTCGCGAGCAGTACTTC. Translated, it gives CASSFSGTLREQYF.

This clonotype was observed a few times. The chain employs TRBV19 and TRBJ2-4, with unresolved D. The CDR3 sequence is 16 residues long. Germline CDR1 and CDR2: LNHDA and SQIVND (reference sequence). V was pared by 9 bases and J by 0 bases, with 18 bases between. The CDR3 region is CASRAPGSQAKNIQYF. DNA for the CDR3: TGTGCCAGCCGAGCCCCAGGTTCTCAAGCCAAAAACATTCAGTACTTC.

This clonotype has a handful of counts. V and J are TRBV3-1 and TRBJ2-7; 9 bases agree with TRBD1. CDR1 LGHDT and CDR2 YNNKEL come from the germline V gene (reference sequence). The CDR3 totals 18 residues. Trimming took 2 bases from V and 3 from J; bases not matched to a gene: 14. The CDR3 spells CASSQNRDRALLIYEQYF. The DNA of the CDR3 is TGTGCCAGCAGCCAAAACCGGGACAGGGCCCTTCTGATCTACGAGCAGTACTTC.

The chain has TRBV9 and TRBJ1-1; D not certain. The germline V gene encodes CDR1 SGDLS and CDR2 YYNGEE. V gave up 0 bases and J gave up 3 bases, with 9 bases separating them. This CDR3 region has 14 residues. CDR3 region: CASSVAEVYTEAFF. The DNA of the CDR3 is TGTGCCAGCAGCGTAGCTGAGGTATACACTGAAGCTTTCTTT.

This clonotype was found a few times. The chain employs TRBV27 and TRBJ1-5; TRBD1 might be the D (5 bases). CDR1 is MNHEY, CDR2 SMNVEV, per germline (reference sequence). CDR3 length: 13 amino acids. The V end lost 5 bases, the J end lost 10 bases, and 15 bases lay between the germline ends. The CDR3 nucleotides are TGTGCCAGCAGTCCGACAGCAGTGAGTCCCCAGCATTTT. This codes for CASSPTAVSPQHF.

In this sample, this clonotype turned up many times. V gene TRBV11-2 combines with J gene TRBJ2-1; D is ambiguous. The CDR3 runs to 17 residues. Trimming shortened V by 0 bases and J by 1 base, and 13 bases separated the two germline ends. CDR1 SGHAT and CDR2 FQNNGV come from the germline V gene. CDR3 in DNA: TGTGCCAGCAGCTTAGAAGTAAGGAGTCTTTCCTACAATGAGCAGTTCTTC. It encodes CASSLEVRSLSYNEQFF.

This sequence joins TRBV5-6 and TRBJ2-5; no definite D call. Germline V gives CDR1 SGHDT, CDR2 YYEEEE. This CDR3 comprises 12 residues. The V gene lost 3 bases and the J gene lost 4 bases, with 7 bases spanning the gap. CDR3 protein: CASSWGGETQYF. CDR3 sequence (DNA): TGTGCCAGCAGCTGGGGTGGAGAGACCCAGTACTTC.

In its sample, this clonotype was seen many times. The chain employs TRBV5-1 and TRBJ2-7, with 10 bases matching TRBD2. CDR1 is SGHRS, CDR2 YFSETQ, per germline. The CDR3 contains 15 residues. The V segment lost 2 bases and the J segment 5 bases; nucleotides outside the gene matches: 7. The CDR3 DNA reads TGCGCCAGCAGCTTCGGTCTAGCGGGAGTTAACGAGCAGTACTTC. Translating gives CASSFGLAGVNEQYF.

In its sample, this clonotype was seen many times. The V call is TRBV3-1, the J call TRBJ1-1; D may be TRBD1 (6 bases). Trimming removed 4 bases from V and 4 bases from J, with 13 bases in between. This CDR3 has 14 amino acids. Germline-derived CDR1 and CDR2 are LGHDT and YNNKEL (reference sequence). The CDR3 is CASSPAGGGTEAFF. In DNA form, the CDR3 reads TGTGCCAGCAGCCCGGCGGGGGGCGGCACTGAAGCTTTCTTT. Using reference TRBV3-1 and TRBJ1-1 for the parts outside the CDR3, the full variable domain is DTAVSQTPKYLVTQMGNDKSIKCEQNLGHDTMYWYKQDSKKFLKIMFSYNNKELIINETVPNRFSPKSPDKAHLNLHINSLELGDSAVYFCASSPAGGGTEAFFGQGTRLTVV.

This clonotype came up many times. The chain combines TRBV20-1 with TRBJ2-7; 12 nucleotides match TRBD2. The CDR3 loop spans 16 amino acids. The ends lost 6 bases at V and 4 bases at J; junction bases unmatched: 13. Germline lookup yields CDR1 DFQATT and CDR2 SNEGSKA (reference sequence). DNA of the CDR3: TGCAGTGCCCAAGCGCCGGCGCTAGCGGGAGGGTACGAGCAGTACTTC. Its protein is CSAQAPALAGGYEQYF.

This clonotype was picked up many times. The chain has TRBV11-2 and TRBJ2-1, with 8 bases fitting TRBD1. V lost 0 bases to trimming and J lost 5 bases; unmatched junction nucleotides: 6. The length of the CDR3 is 16 residues. Germline V gene data show CDR1 as SGHAT and CDR2 as FQNNGV. The CDR3 loop is CASSLDSGQVHNEQFF. The CDR3 DNA sequence: TGTGCCAGCAGCTTAGATTCGGGACAGGTGCACAATGAGCAGTTCTTC.

This clonotype was seen at least ten times. The chain carries TRBV12-3 or TRBV12-4 and TRBJ2-5; D might be TRBD1 (6 bases). V was shortened by 5 bases and J by 0 bases, with 16 bases between the two germline ends. The CDR3 runs 16 residues. CDR3: CASSTDRRRDQETQYF. The CDR3 DNA sequence: TGTGCCAGCAGTACCGACAGGCGACGGGACCAAGAGACCCAGTACTTC.

The chain combines TRBV6-1 with TRBJ1-5, with D perhaps TRBD1 (6 bases). The germline V gene has CDR1 MNHNS and CDR2 SASEGT. The CDR3 is 16 residues long. The V end was cut by 5 bases, the J end by 7 bases, with 21 bases between. Written as DNA, the CDR3 is TGTGCCAGCAGTTCTCCGGGACACGGATCAGGGCAGCCCCAGCATTTT. Translated, it gives CASSSPGHGSGQPQHF.

The sample holds a few counts of this clonotype. The rearrangement links TRBV11-2 to TRBJ2-5; TRBD2 matches at 12 bases. J was trimmed by 2 bases and V by 5 bases; bases with no gene match: 9. The CDR3 runs to 17 residues. Looked up from germline, CDR1 is SGHAT and CDR2 is FQNNGV. The CDR3 bases are TGTGCCAGCAGCCGCCGACTAGCGGGAGTAGAACAAGAGACCCAGTACTTC. It encodes CASSRRLAGVEQETQYF.

This clonotype showed up many times. This chain uses TRBV5-6 with TRBJ1-1; D remains ambiguous. Per germline, CDR1 SGHDT and CDR2 YYEEEE. The CDR3 is 16 amino acids. V lost 0 bases and J lost 0, with 12 bases in between. As DNA, the CDR3 is TGTGCCAGCAGCTTGGATCGGGCTTCCATGAACACTGAAGCTTTCTTT. It translates to CASSLDRASMNTEAFF.

This clonotype was detected many times. V and J are TRBV12-3 or TRBV12-4 and TRBJ1-4, with TRBD1 matching over 7 bases. The V and J ends lost 3 bases and 5 bases, in that order; junction bases with no gene match: 9. The CDR3 runs 16 residues. CDR3 in DNA: TGTGCCAGCAGTTTGGCAAACAGGGGCGTCAATGAAAAACTGTTTTTT. It specifies CASSLANRGVNEKLFF.

The V gene is TRBV28, the J gene TRBJ2-4; weak D call: TRBD1 (5 bases). CDR1 and CDR2 (germline): MDHEN, SYDVKM. Trimming took off 9 bases at V and 4 bases at J, with 16 bases between the two ends. CDR3 length: 14 amino acids. In DNA, the CDR3 is TGTGCCAGTGGCGAGAGACAGAGAAAAAACATTCAGTACTTC. Translated, it gives CASGERQRKNIQYF.

This clonotype occurred many times. The chain couples TRBV9 to TRBJ2-5; D is possibly TRBD1 (6 bases). This CDR3 contains 13 residues. Trimming removed 3 bases at V and 5 bases at J, with 11 bases between. CDR1 is SGDLS, CDR2 YYNGEE, per germline. The CDR3 sequence: CASSDQGSETQYF. Written as DNA, the CDR3 is TGTGCCAGCAGCGATCAGGGGAGTGAGACCCAGTACTTC.

The chain uses TRBV29-1 and TRBJ1-1, with a possible D match to TRBD1 (6 bases). Looked up from germline, CDR1 is SQVTM and CDR2 is ANQGSEA. The CDR3 has 14 residues. V lost 3 bases to trimming and J lost 0 bases, with 11 bases between them. The CDR3 DNA follows: TGCAGCGTTGAGGACAGCATTATGAACACTGAAGCTTTCTTT. As protein: CSVEDSIMNTEAFF.

This clonotype showed up just a few times. The chain has TRBV12-3 or TRBV12-4 and TRBJ2-6; perhaps D is TRBD1 or TRBD2 (5 bases each). CDR3 size: 13 residues. V lost 10 bases and J lost 4, with 11 bases in between. DNA of the CDR3: TGTGCCACCCCGGGGCGGGGGGCCAACGTCCTGACTTTC. Its protein is CATPGRGANVLTF.